This T cell receptor beta chain was identified during a study of tumor and adjacent non-tumor tissue in lung cancer. Whole-study context: Patients comprised 12 adenocarcinoma, a couple of squamous cell carcinoma and 1 small cell lung cancer. Aged roughly 31 to 80 years, patients included more than nine men and a few women with stage I to III disease.

Only one count was recorded for this clonotype. What it binds is unknown. One junction end disagrees with the germline gene, perhaps due to a read error. In germline, CDR1 is SQVTM, CDR2 ANQGSEA. The CDR3 contains 14 residues. General study findings and limits: Significantly higher TCR diversity was found in tumor than normal lung.

RNA was extracted from bulk tissue without any cell sorting. This non-tumor lung sample came from over 3 cm beyond the tumor edge. Chemotherapy-naive patients with new lung cancer underwent thoracic surgery in China, August–November 2014. The library came from three nested PCR rounds adapted from ARM-PCR protocols. Via MiXCR, TCRdb re-called the multiplex PCR reads, giving one row per CDR3 protein. The sample yields approximately 110,000 distinct CDR3 sequences, 60% to 80% seen once. Sequences were obtained from distant non-tumor lung tissue. The sequence derives from a man aged 60-69 years with non-small cell lung cancer. This sequence joins TRBV29-1 and TRBJ2-5; possibly TRBD1 for D (6 bases). CDR3 sequence (DNA): TGCAGTGTTGCAGGGGAGCAGGGCGGAGAGACCCAGCACTTC. Residues: CSVAGEQGGETQHF.